A single sample gave rise to the 29 T cell receptor beta chains below, sequenced in a study of neoadjuvant anti-PD-1 for oral cavity cancer. Sample time point: after neoadjuvant nivolumab, at surgical resection. Only in-frame clones appear in the TCRdb table, and some are missing; sequencing was by immunoSEQ multiplex PCR. The data hold around 13,000 clones, with approximately 73% observed a single time. Sample: PBMCs, taken after nivolumab (anti-PD-1) treatment. These receptor sequences come from a person between 35 and 79 years old with oral cavity squamous cell carcinoma.

This sequence joins TRBV5-1 and TRBJ2-3; D is unresolved. Trimming removed 1 base from V and 2 bases from J, with 8 bases in between. The CDR3 runs 14 residues. Per the germline V gene, CDR1 is SGHRS and CDR2 is YFSETQ. As DNA, the CDR3 is TGCGCCAGCAGCTTGAGTGCTGACACAGATACGCAGTATTTT. Its translation is CASSLSADTDTQYF.

Only a few counts were recorded for this clone. V and J are TRBV10-1 and TRBJ1-1; TRBD1 might be the D (6 bases). The CDR3 runs 17 residues. Germline CDR1 WNHNN, CDR2 SYGVQD (reference sequence). Trimming pared 0 bases from V and 4 bases from J, leaving 18 bases between. CDR3 nucleotides: TGCGCCAGCAGTGAGTCCGGGGCAGGGGTGAGGGTCACTGAAGCTTTCTTT. It translates to CASSESGAGVRVTEAFF.

This clone turned up a few times. The chain recombines TRBV5-8 with TRBJ1-2; D is unclear. Per germline, CDR1 SGHTS and CDR2 YDEGEE. The V end was cut by 2 bases, the J end by 7 bases, with 9 bases between. The CDR3 loop spans 12 amino acids. CDR3 nucleotides: TGTGCCAGCAGCTTTCCCAGAGCTGGCTACACCTTC. Amino acids: CASSFPRAGYTF.

The J gene is TRBJ2-7, the V gene TRBV11-2; no reliable D call. CDR3 length: 14 amino acids. V gave up 5 bases and J gave up 2 bases, with 13 bases separating them. Germline loops: CDR1 SGHAT, CDR2 FQNNGV. CDR3 sequence reads: CASSHGPVTYEQYF. In nucleotides, the CDR3 is TGTGCCAGCAGCCATGGACCCGTCACCTACGAGCAGTACTTC.

A single count supports this clone. The chain carries TRBV6-6 and TRBJ2-5, with 7 positions matching TRBD2. J lost 1 base, V lost 2 bases, and 1 base had no gene match. Germline loops: CDR1 MNHNY, CDR2 SVGAGI (reference sequence). This CDR3 has 14 residues. CDR3 in DNA: TGTGCCAGCAGTTACGGCGGGAGCCAAGAGACCCAGTACTTC. Amino acids: CASSYGGSQETQYF.

V gene TRBV4-1 combines with J gene TRBJ2-3; 11 positions match TRBD2. The germline CDR1 and CDR2 sequences are MGHRA and YSYEKL. V lost 4 bases to trimming and J lost 0 bases; unmatched junction nucleotides: 0. The CDR3 runs to 15 residues. The CDR3 sequence is CASSRLAGSTDTQYF. The DNA for the CDR3 is TGCGCCAGCAGCCGACTAGCGGGAAGCACAGATACGCAGTATTTT.

This chain links TRBV5-1 with TRBJ1-2; 7 positions match TRBD1. Per germline, CDR1 SGHRS and CDR2 YFSETQ. V lost 4 bases, J lost 8 bases, and 11 bases stayed unmatched. This CDR3 has 14 amino acids. CDR3 protein: CASSRSGTDYGYTF. The CDR3 DNA follows: TGCGCCAGCAGCCGCTCCGGGACAGATTACGGCTACACCTTC.

V gene TRBV6-5 combines with J gene TRBJ1-1; TRBD1 aligns across 7 bases. This CDR3 contains 15 residues. The V and J ends lost 6 bases and 2 bases, in that order; junction bases with no gene match: 9. Germline-derived CDR1 and CDR2 are MNHEY and SVGAGI. The CDR3 loop reads CASRPGQRPNTEAFF. The CDR3 region has the DNA TGTGCCAGCAGGCCGGGACAGCGTCCTAACACTGAAGCTTTCTTT.

V is TRBV6-1 and J is TRBJ1-5; tentative D call: TRBD1 (6 bases). In germline, CDR1 is MNHNS, CDR2 SASEGT. V lost 0 bases and J 0 bases, leaving 18 bases between the germline ends. CDR3 length: 19 amino acids. CDR3 sequence reads: CASSEAETGDYYSNQPQHF. The DNA for the CDR3 is TGTGCCAGCAGTGAAGCCGAGACAGGAGACTATTATAGCAATCAGCCCCAGCATTTT.

The rearrangement uses TRBV10-3 and TRBJ1-5; D unresolved. The CDR3 covers 12 residues. CDR1 is ENHRY and CDR2 is SYGVKD in the germline V gene. Trimming took off 2 bases at V and 5 bases at J, with 4 bases between the two ends. CDR3 in amino acids: CAISETDQPQHF. CDR3 coding DNA: TGTGCCATCAGTGAGACAGATCAGCCCCAGCATTTT.

The chain recombines TRBV7-9 with TRBJ2-3, with a weak D call TRBD1 (6 bases). CDR3 length: 16 residues. The germline CDR1 and CDR2 sequences are SEHNR and FQNEAQ (reference sequence). Between the trimmed V and J ends, which lost 5 bases and 2 bases, there was a span of 17 bases. As DNA, the CDR3 is TGTGCCAGCAGCGCCCTCCCCGCAGGGGCCACAGATACGCAGTATTTT. This sequence encodes CASSALPAGATDTQYF.

This clone has only a few counts. V usage is TRBV9 and J usage is TRBJ1-1; no reliable D call. Germline-derived CDR1 and CDR2 are SGDLS and YYNGEE. The CDR3 extends over 13 amino acids. Trimming removed 0 bases at V and 5 bases at J, with 8 bases between. As DNA, the CDR3 is TGTGCCAGCAGCGTAGGCGGGGAGACTGAAGCTTTCTTT. Its translation is CASSVGGETEAFF. Looking up the rest from reference TRBV9 and TRBJ1-1 gives the full variable domain: DSGVTQTPKHLITATGQRVTLRCSPRSGDLSVYWYQQSLDQGLQFLIQYYNGEERAKGNILERFSAQQFPDLHSELNLSSLELGDSALYFCASSVGGETEAFFGQGTRLTVV.

Notes on this clone: The sample contains more than one DNA sequence encoding this CDR3. The chain combines TRBV5-1 with TRBJ2-3; 9 nucleotides match TRBD1. Germline V CDR1 and CDR2: SGHRS, YFSETQ. V dropped 0 bases and J dropped 1; count of bases not matched to a gene: 0. The CDR3 consists of 15 residues. DNA for the CDR3: TGCGCCAGCAGCTTGGGACAGGGGGGCACAGATACGCAGTATTTT. It encodes CASSLGQGGTDTQYF.

This clone turned up a few times. In DNA form, the CDR3 reads TGTGCCAGCAGTTCAGGGGGCGACGTCACTGAAGCTTTCTTT. As protein: CASSSGGDVTEAFF. The V gene is TRBV6-6, the J gene TRBJ1-1; 8 bases map to TRBD1. CDR3 length equals 14 residues. Germline V CDR1 and CDR2: MNHNY, SVGAGI (reference sequence). Trimming at V came to 4 bases and at J to 4 bases, leaving 5 bases not matched to a gene.

This sequence joins TRBV5-6 and TRBJ2-1; no clear D. The CDR3 is 13 amino acids. V was clipped by 0 bases and J by 4 bases, with 5 bases between them. Per the germline V gene, CDR1 is SGHDT and CDR2 is YYEEEE. The CDR3 sequence is CASSLARYNEQFF. The CDR3 DNA reads TGTGCCAGCAGCTTGGCTAGGTACAATGAGCAGTTCTTC.

This chain connects TRBV5-1 to TRBJ2-3; D is possibly TRBD1 (5 bases). The V end lost 0 bases, the J end lost 2 bases, and 10 bases lay between the germline ends. CDR3 size: 15 residues. The V gene's germline CDR1 is SGHRS and CDR2 YFSETQ. CDR3 DNA: TGCGCCAGCAGCTTGGGGGTCAGGGTCACAGATACGCAGTATTTT. It yields the protein CASSLGVRVTDTQYF.

This clone was detected only once. The chain combines TRBV6-5 with TRBJ1-1, with no clear D. This CDR3 region has 12 residues. Germline CDR1 reads MNHEY; CDR2 reads SVGAGI. Trimming removed 11 bases from V and 0 bases from J, with 10 bases in between. The CDR3 sequence: CACSGLNTEAFF. CDR3 bases: TGTGCCTGCTCAGGTCTGAACACTGAAGCTTTCTTT.

This sequence joins TRBV28 and TRBJ1-2; D not certain. Germline CDR1 and CDR2: MDHEN and SYDVKM. Trimming cost V 3 bases and J 8 bases, with 10 bases left between them. The CDR3 runs to 12 residues. CDR3 sequence reads: CASSLWLSGYTF. In nucleotides, the CDR3 is TGTGCCAGCAGTTTGTGGCTCTCGGGCTACACCTTC.

The gene calls are TRBV6-1 and TRBJ1-5; D might be TRBD1 (5 bases). V lost 8 bases and J lost 5, with 19 bases in between. The CDR3 is made up of 15 amino acids. Germline CDR1 MNHNS, CDR2 SASEGT. Here the CDR3 reads CASVSRGRGDQPQHF. Here the CDR3 DNA reads TGTGCCAGCGTTTCAAGGGGTAGGGGTGATCAGCCCCAGCATTTT.

The CDR3 here is CASSLDRGAFF. The CDR3 DNA sequence: TGTGCCAGCAGCTTAGACAGAGGAGCTTTCTTT. The rearrangement joins TRBV13 to TRBJ1-1; no clear D gene. V lost 1 base to trimming and J lost 10 bases, with 7 bases between them. The CDR3 spans 11 residues. CDR1 is PRHDT, CDR2 FYEKMQ, per germline (reference sequence).

V gene TRBV19 combines with J gene TRBJ1-2; perhaps TRBD1 as D (6 bases). The CDR3 totals 15 residues. V lost 4 bases to trimming and J lost 1 base, with 13 bases between them. Per germline, CDR1 LNHDA and CDR2 SQIVND (reference sequence). Here the CDR3 DNA reads TGTGCCAGTAGTACCGGCGGGGGCCGTAACTATGGCTACACCTTC. Encoded protein: CASSTGGGRNYGYTF.

In this sample, this clone turned up a few times. The V gene is TRBV7-8, the J gene TRBJ2-2; D gene uncertain. V was cut by 2 bases and J by 3 bases, with 13 bases left in between. The CDR3 has 16 amino acids. The V gene's germline CDR1 is SGHVS and CDR2 FQNEAQ. Here the CDR3 reads CASSLMTAGYTGELFF. The CDR3 nucleotides are TGTGCCAGCAGCTTAATGACTGCAGGCTACACCGGGGAGCTGTTTTTT. The whole variable domain, filled in from reference TRBV7-8 and TRBJ2-2, reads GAGVSQSPRYKVAKRGQDVALRCDPISGHVSLFWYQQALGQGPEFLTYFQNEAQLDKSGLPSDRFFAERPEGSVSTLKIQRTQQEDSAVYLCASSLMTAGYTGELFFGEGSRLTVL.

The rearrangement joins TRBV6-1 to TRBJ2-1; 15 nucleotides match TRBD2. The CDR3 is 15 residues long. V lost 8 bases and J lost 7; bases outside the gene matches: 6. Germline-derived CDR1 and CDR2 are MNHNS and SASEGT. CDR3 in amino acids: CASQFGTSGGNEQFF. CDR3 DNA sequence: TGTGCCAGCCAGTTCGGGACTAGCGGGGGGAATGAGCAGTTCTTC.

The chain uses TRBV6-1 and TRBJ1-4; 10 bases map to TRBD1. CDR3 length equals 15 residues. Germline CDR1 reads MNHNS; CDR2 reads SASEGT. With 6 bases clipped from V and 5 bases from J, the junction kept 6 bases outside the gene matches. CDR3 loop: CASSQPGQGNEKLFF. In DNA form, the CDR3 reads TGTGCCAGCAGCCAACCGGGACAGGGGAATGAAAAACTGTTTTTT.

The chain is built from TRBV19 and TRBJ1-5; 11 positions agree with TRBD1. V was clipped by 5 bases and J by 2 bases; unmatched bases: 2. Germline CDR1 is LNHDA and CDR2 is SQIVND (reference sequence). This CDR3 spans 15 amino acids. The CDR3 sequence is CASSVDRGRNQPQHF. Written as DNA, the CDR3 is TGTGCCAGTAGTGTGGACAGGGGGCGCAATCAGCCCCAGCATTTT.

This chain joins TRBV28 and TRBJ2-7; D possibly matches TRBD1 or TRBD2 (6 bases each). V shed 5 bases and J shed 5 bases, with 19 bases lying between them. The CDR3 has 15 residues. Germline CDR1 and CDR2: MDHEN and SYDVKM. For the CDR3, the DNA is TGTGCCAGCAGTACCCCCGGGGGCGGGACCCACGAGCAGTACTTC. Protein sequence: CASSTPGGGTHEQYF.

The chain has TRBV9 and TRBJ1-2, with D unclear. CDR3 length: 16 amino acids. The germline gives CDR1 SGDLS, CDR2 YYNGEE. Deletions cut 4 bases from V and 6 bases from J, with 22 bases between. The CDR3 DNA reads TGTGCCAGCAGCACGAGTAGCAGGTTCCGTATCCATGGCTACACCTTC. Encoded protein: CASSTSSRFRIHGYTF.

CDR3 residues: CASSVGSGGLGTEAFF. The DNA of the CDR3 is TGTGCCAGCAGTGTGGGATCGGGGGGCCTTGGCACTGAAGCTTTCTTT. V gene TRBV2 combines with J gene TRBJ1-1, with D possibly TRBD1 on 6 matching bases. Trimming left V 4 bases short and J 4 bases short, with 19 bases between. The CDR3 length is 16 residues. Germline CDR1 is SNHLY and CDR2 is FYNNEI.

The rearrangement links TRBV5-6 to TRBJ1-2; D unresolved. Germline assignment: CDR1 SGHDT and CDR2 YYEEEE. Trimming took off 1 base at V and 5 bases at J, with 9 bases between the two ends. The CDR3 covers 13 residues. The CDR3 is CASSLPATYGYTF. In DNA form, the CDR3 reads TGTGCCAGCAGCTTGCCCGCAACTTATGGCTACACCTTC.